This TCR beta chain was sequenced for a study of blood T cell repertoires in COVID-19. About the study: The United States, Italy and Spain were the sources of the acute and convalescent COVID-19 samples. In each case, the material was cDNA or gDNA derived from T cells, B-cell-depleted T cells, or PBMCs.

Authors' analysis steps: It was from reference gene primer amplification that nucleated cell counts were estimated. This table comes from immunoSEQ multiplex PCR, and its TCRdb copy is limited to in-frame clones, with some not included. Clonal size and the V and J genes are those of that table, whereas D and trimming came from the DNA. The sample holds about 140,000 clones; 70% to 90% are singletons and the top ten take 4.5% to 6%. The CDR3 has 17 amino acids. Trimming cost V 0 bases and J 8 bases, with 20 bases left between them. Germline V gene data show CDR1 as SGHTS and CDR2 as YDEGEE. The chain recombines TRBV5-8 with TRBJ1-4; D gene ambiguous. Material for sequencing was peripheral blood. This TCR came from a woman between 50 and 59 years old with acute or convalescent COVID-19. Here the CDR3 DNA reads TGTGCCAGCAGCTTGGTGCTTCTGGGGAGTAGATCCGAAAAACTGTTTTTT. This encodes CASSLVLLGSRSEKLFF.